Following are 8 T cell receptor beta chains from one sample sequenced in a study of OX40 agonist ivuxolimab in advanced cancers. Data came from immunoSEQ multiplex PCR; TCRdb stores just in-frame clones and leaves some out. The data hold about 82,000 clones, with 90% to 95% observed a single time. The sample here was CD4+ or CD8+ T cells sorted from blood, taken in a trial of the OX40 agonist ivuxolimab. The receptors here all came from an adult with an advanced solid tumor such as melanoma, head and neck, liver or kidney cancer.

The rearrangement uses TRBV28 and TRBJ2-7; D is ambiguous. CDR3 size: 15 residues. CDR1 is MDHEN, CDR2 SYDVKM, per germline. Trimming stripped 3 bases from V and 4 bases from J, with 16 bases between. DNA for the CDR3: TGTGCCAGCAGTTTCGCAGGCCCCGACGGTTACGAGCAGTACTTC. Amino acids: CASSFAGPDGYEQYF.

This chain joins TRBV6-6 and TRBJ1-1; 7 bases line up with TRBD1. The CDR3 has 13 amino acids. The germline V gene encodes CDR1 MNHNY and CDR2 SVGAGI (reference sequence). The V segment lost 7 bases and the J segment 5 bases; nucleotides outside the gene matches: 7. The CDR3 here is CASNPRGGTEAFF. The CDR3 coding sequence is TGTGCCAGCAACCCCAGGGGGGGGACTGAAGCTTTCTTT.

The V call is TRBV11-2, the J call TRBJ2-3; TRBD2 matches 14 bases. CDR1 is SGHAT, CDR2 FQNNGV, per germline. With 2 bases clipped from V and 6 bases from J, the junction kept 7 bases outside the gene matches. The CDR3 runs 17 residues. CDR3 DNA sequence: TGTGCCAGCAGCTTAAGGGGACTAGCGGGGGCCTGGGATACGCAGTATTTT. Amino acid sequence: CASSLRGLAGAWDTQYF.

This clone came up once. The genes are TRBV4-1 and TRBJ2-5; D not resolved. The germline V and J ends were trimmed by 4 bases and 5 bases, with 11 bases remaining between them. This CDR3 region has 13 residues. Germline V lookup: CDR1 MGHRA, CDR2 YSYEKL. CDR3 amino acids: CASSRLSGETQYF. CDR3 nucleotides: TGCGCCAGCAGCCGCCTCTCAGGCGAGACCCAGTACTTC.

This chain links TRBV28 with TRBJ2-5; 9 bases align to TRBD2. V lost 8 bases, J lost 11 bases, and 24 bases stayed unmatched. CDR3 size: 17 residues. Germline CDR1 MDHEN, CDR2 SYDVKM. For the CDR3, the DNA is TGTGCCAGCCAGTCCTCTTATCCTGGGAGTAGCGGGAGAACGCAGTACTTC. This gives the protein CASQSSYPGSSGRTQYF.

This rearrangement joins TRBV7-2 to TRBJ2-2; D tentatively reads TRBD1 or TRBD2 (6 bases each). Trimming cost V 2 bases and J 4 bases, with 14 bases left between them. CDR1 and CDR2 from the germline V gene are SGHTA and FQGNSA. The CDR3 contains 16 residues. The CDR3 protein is CASSLHPGAGTGELFF. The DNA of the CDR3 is TGTGCCAGCAGCTTACATCCGGGGGCGGGCACCGGGGAGCTGTTTTTT.

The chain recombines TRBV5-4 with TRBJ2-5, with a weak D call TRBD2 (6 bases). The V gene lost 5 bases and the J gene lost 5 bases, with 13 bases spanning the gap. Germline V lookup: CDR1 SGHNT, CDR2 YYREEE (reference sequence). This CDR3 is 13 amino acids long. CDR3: CASRLTGEETQYF. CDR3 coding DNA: TGTGCCAGCAGGTTGACGGGGGAGGAGACCCAGTACTTC.

The DNA for the CDR3 is TGTGCCAGCAGTGATAACAGGGGGCAGGAAAAACTGTTTTTT. Its translation: CASSDNRGQEKLFF. The chain has TRBV2 and TRBJ1-4, with TRBD1 matching over 9 bases. The CDR3 is 14 residues long. Germline lookup yields CDR1 SNHLY and CDR2 FYNNEI. With V trimmed by 3 bases and J by 8 bases, 4 bases remained unmatched.